This T cell receptor (beta chain) was retrieved from a study of T-cell memory formation after mild COVID-19 (dated by TCRdb to about 2021). The study in broad terms: Most TCR sequence clusters were specific to one of the two donors. In a couple of donors, T-cell clones that expanded and contracted after mild COVID-19 were tracked by sequencing TCRalpha and TCRbeta repertoires over time. The cohort was made up of two young adult volunteers, one female and one male, who were previously healthy. Summary of the overall study and its limitations: The study included only a couple of mild cases, and larger cohorts that include severe cases with pre-infection samples were judged to be necessary. Whether the second-wave clones peaking on day 37 were SARS-CoV-2 specific was not confirmed. Clones contracting from day 15 to 85 had balanced CD4/CD8 phenotypes, while a second wave expanding from day 15 to 37 was biased towards CD4+. Contracting CD4+ clones were located mainly in the CM and EM memory subsets, whereas CD8+ clones were found to be enriched in EMRA. Some responding clones were found in pre-infection memory, which suggests that pre-existing cross-reactive memory T cells took part in the SARS-CoV-2 response.

The data were produced on an Illumina NovaSeq 6000. TCRalpha and TCRbeta cDNA libraries were constructed by 5'RACE with constant-segment primers, with sample barcodes and unique molecular identifiers being introduced. RNA was extracted from every sample with Trizol reagent. Libraries were amplified in two PCR steps, with a second sample barcode and Illumina TruSeq adapters added in the second step. Libraries were sequenced on an Illumina NovaSeq with 2 x 150 bp paired-end reads. The study's own analysis went as follows. With migec v1.2.7, reads were demultiplexed and then collapsed into UMI-guided consensus sequences. With mixcr v2.1.11, UMI consensuses were aligned to TRA and TRB V and J templates and assembled into clonotypes. Clonotypes were classified as expanded or contracted when called significant by both edgeR and NoisET, with noise models trained on biological replicates. For edgeR calls, a false discovery rate-adjusted p below 0.01 and a log2 fold-change threshold of 1 were applied. As an exploratory analysis of dynamics, max-normalized trajectories of the 1000 most abundant clonotypes were examined with PCA combined with hierarchical clustering. Each responding clone was given a CD4 or CD8 phenotype based on the CD4+ and CD8+ repertoires, which had been sequenced separately. TCRdb reworked the public reads: Q25 trimming with fastp, MiXCR clone assembly, productive beta chains retained. Duplicate CDR3 protein sequences are folded into a single record with the most common DNA and genes. Clone size and V and J calls follow TCRdb, not the original study. The sample data list roughly 340,000 distinct CDR3 sequences, and about 16% of these were observed just once. Of the sample, more than 20% falls within the top ten clones.

In this sample, this clonotype turned up a few times. There is no known antigen for this receptor. One base away there is no much larger clone; base qualities are not given. Ficoll-Paque density gradient centrifugation was used to isolate PBMCs. The germline V gene yields SGHRS for CDR1 and YFSETQ for CDR2. The CDR3 measures 14 amino acids from cysteine to phenylalanine. Only the CDR3 region is kept as DNA, spanning 42 bases read in frame from base 1. V is trimmed back by 8 bases and J by 6 bases, and the junction contains 9 bases that no gene match accounts for. The rearrangement combines TRBV5-1 with TRBJ2-1; 9 bases in the middle match TRBD2. Sequenced input: PBMCs or a T cell subset sorted from them (not recorded which). The clonotype comes from a man aged 18 to 35 who had mild COVID-19 (a few samples of this study predate the infection). The sample titles of this study are shuffled in the database, so cell type and time point are left out; the donor was told from shared clones. Read as DNA, the sequence is TGCGCCAGTACTAAAAGTAGCGGGGGCAATGAGCAGTTCTTC. Protein translation: CASTKSSGGNEQFF.